A single sample gave rise to the 18 T cell receptor beta chains below, sequenced in a study of shared clonotypes between healthy human individuals. Sequencing was performed with immunoSEQ multiplex PCR; in TCRdb, only in-frame clones are kept and a portion is missing. The sample holds roughly 520,000 clones, 90% to 96% seen once. The sequenced material came from naive CD4+ T cells sorted from blood. Regarding subset: CD45RA+ positively selected. The receptor source for this set is a woman aged 25 to 45 in good health.

This chain connects TRBV5-1 to TRBJ1-4; D remains ambiguous. This CDR3 has 16 residues. Per the germline V gene, CDR1 is SGHRS and CDR2 is YFSETQ. Trimming cost V 0 bases and J 2 bases, with 11 bases left between them. This chain's CDR3 is CASSLVVRGTNEKLFF. In nucleotides, the CDR3 is TGCGCCAGCAGCTTGGTAGTACGGGGTACTAATGAAAAACTGTTTTTT.

The chain has TRBV28 and TRBJ2-6, with D unclear. The CDR3 runs 16 residues. The germline V gene has CDR1 MDHEN and CDR2 SYDVKM. Between the trimmed V and J ends, which lost 3 bases and 0 bases, there was a span of 9 bases. CDR3 sequence reads: CASSLPSSSGANVLTF. CDR3 nucleotide sequence: TGTGCCAGCAGTTTGCCCTCAAGCTCTGGGGCCAACGTCCTGACTTTC. The whole variable domain, filled in from reference TRBV28 and TRBJ2-6, reads DVKVTQSSRYLVKRTGEKVFLECVQDMDHENMFWYRQDPGLGLRLIYFSYDVKMKEKGDIPEGYSVSREKKERFSLILESASTNQTSMYLCASSLPSSSGANVLTFGAGSRLTVL.

The chain employs TRBV29-1 and TRBJ2-3; 7 positions agree with TRBD2. The CDR3 spans 14 residues. The trim removed 4 bases at V and 2 bases at J, leaving 6 bases unmatched. Germline-derived CDR1 and CDR2 are SQVTM and ANQGSEA. The CDR3, as DNA: TGCAGCGTTGGGGCTAGCGGATACACAGATACGCAGTATTTT. Its protein is CSVGASGYTDTQYF.

This chain connects TRBV11-3 to TRBJ2-1; unclear D gene. Trimming took 3 bases from V and 0 from J, leaving 6 bases between them. This CDR3 spans 14 amino acids. Germline loops: CDR1 SGHNT, CDR2 YENEEA. DNA of the CDR3: TGTGCCAGCAGCTTGTCTAGCTCCTACAATGAGCAGTTCTTC. Protein sequence: CASSLSSSYNEQFF.

This sequence joins TRBV5-1 and TRBJ1-4, with D uncertain. CDR3 length: 14 amino acids. Germline assignment: CDR1 SGHRS and CDR2 YFSETQ. Trimming stripped 4 bases from V and 6 bases from J, with 13 bases between. DNA for the CDR3: TGCGCCAGCAGCCTCCAGTGGAGGGATGAAAAACTGTTTTTT. Its protein product is CASSLQWRDEKLFF. The entire variable domain, with the rest obtained from reference TRBV5-1 and TRBJ1-4, is as follows: KAGVTQTPRYLIKTRGQQVTLSCSPISGHRSVSWYQQTPGQGLQFLFEYFSETQRNKGNFPGRFSGRQFSNSRSEMNVSTLELGDSALYLCASSLQWRDEKLFFGSGTQLSVL.

The V gene is TRBV18, the J gene TRBJ2-3; D may correspond to TRBD1 or TRBD2 (5 bases each). Deletions cut 3 bases from V and 5 bases from J, with 9 bases between. This CDR3 comprises 13 residues. CDR1 and CDR2 (germline): KGHSH, LQKENI. The CDR3 DNA is TGTGCCAGCTCACCGGGGGACCTAGATACGCAGTATTTT. Amino acids: CASSPGDLDTQYF.

The rearrangement joins TRBV6-1 to TRBJ2-6; 10 positions agree with TRBD1. This CDR3 has 18 residues. V gave up 4 bases and J gave up 0 bases; unmatched junction bases: 6. CDR1 is MNHNS, CDR2 SASEGT, per germline. The CDR3 is CASSASGQGGSGANVLTF. CDR3 sequence (DNA): TGTGCCAGCAGTGCCAGTGGACAGGGGGGCTCTGGGGCCAACGTCCTGACTTTC.

The chain joins TRBV6-4 to TRBJ2-3, with 9 positions matching TRBD2. J gave up 6 bases and V 2 bases, and 3 bases lay outside the gene matches. This CDR3 has 14 amino acids. Germline V lookup: CDR1 MRHNA, CDR2 SNTAGT. In DNA form, the CDR3 reads TGTGCCAGCAGTGACCAAAGCGGGGGGGATACGCAGTATTTT. It specifies CASSDQSGGDTQYF.

The rearrangement links TRBV29-1 to TRBJ2-1; either TRBD1 or TRBD2 may fit D (5 bases each). The germline gives CDR1 SQVTM, CDR2 ANQGSEA. The CDR3 runs to 15 residues. Trimming pared 7 bases from V and 3 bases from J, leaving 19 bases between. The CDR3 bases are TGCAGCGCTCCGTCGGTGGGGACCGTCTACAATGAGCAGTTCTTC. Its protein is CSAPSVGTVYNEQFF.

This chain joins TRBV7-7 and TRBJ2-3; 14 positions match TRBD2. There are 16 residues in the CDR3. CDR1 is SSHAT and CDR2 is FNYEAQ in the germline V gene (reference sequence). With 4 bases clipped from V and 4 bases from J, the junction kept 4 bases outside the gene matches. The chain's CDR3 is CASSSGLAGVADTQYF. The CDR3 DNA is TGTGCCAGCAGCTCGGGACTAGCGGGAGTCGCAGATACGCAGTATTTT.

In DNA form, the CDR3 reads TGTGCCAGCAGCGTAGAGTTGGGGGCCACAGATACGCAGTATTTT. It codes for CASSVELGATDTQYF. The rearrangement links TRBV9 to TRBJ2-3, with D tentatively TRBD1 (6 bases). CDR3 size: 15 residues. V was trimmed by 0 bases and J by 2 bases, leaving 10 bases between them. Looked up from germline, CDR1 is SGDLS and CDR2 is YYNGEE.

This rearrangement joins TRBV14 to TRBJ1-3, with D maybe TRBD1 (5 bases). Per the germline V gene, CDR1 is SGHDN and CDR2 is FVKESK. CDR3 size: 14 residues. Trimming removed 1 base at V and 2 bases at J, with 6 bases between. CDR3 DNA sequence: TGTGCCAGCAGCCAAGGACAGACTGGAAACACCATATATTTT. Amino acid sequence: CASSQGQTGNTIYF.

J is TRBJ1-4 and V is TRBV27, with a possible D match to TRBD1 (5 bases). Trimming pared 3 bases from V and 0 bases from J, leaving 11 bases between. Per germline, CDR1 MNHEY and CDR2 SMNVEV (reference sequence). The CDR3 loop spans 16 amino acids. CDR3 bases: TGTGCCAGCAGTTTGGGGGTGCCGACAACTAATGAAAAACTGTTTTTT. Its translation: CASSLGVPTTNEKLFF.

The rearrangement joins TRBV4-2 to TRBJ2-5; the D is unclear. Germline CDR1 is LGHNA and CDR2 is YNFKEQ. Trimming cost V 0 bases and J 5 bases, with 10 bases left between them. The CDR3 spans 14 residues. The DNA for the CDR3 is TGTGCCAGCAGCCAAGATCTTGTGGGGGAGACCCAGTACTTC. As protein: CASSQDLVGETQYF.

V usage is TRBV4-1 and J usage is TRBJ2-5; D perhaps matches TRBD2 (5 bases). Germline V gives CDR1 MGHRA, CDR2 YSYEKL. This CDR3 is 14 amino acids long. The ends were cut back, 1 base at V and 4 bases at J, with 10 bases in the middle. As DNA, the CDR3 is TGCGCCAGCAGCCAAGTTATCGCGGGAGAGACCCAGTACTTC. This sequence encodes CASSQVIAGETQYF.

The chain joins TRBV7-2 to TRBJ1-5, with TRBD1 matching over 8 bases. This CDR3 region has 15 residues. V was pared by 6 bases and J by 6 bases, with 10 bases of the junction left unmatched. Germline V CDR1 and CDR2: SGHTA, FQGNSA. The chain's CDR3 is CASSFKQGERQPQHF. The DNA of the CDR3 is TGTGCCAGCAGTTTTAAACAGGGGGAACGTCAGCCCCAGCATTTT.

The J gene is TRBJ2-7, the V gene TRBV7-9; D perhaps matches TRBD1 (5 bases). Germline V lookup: CDR1 SEHNR, CDR2 FQNEAQ (reference sequence). The CDR3 consists of 14 residues. The V and J ends lost 1 base and 5 bases respectively, with 12 bases between them. The CDR3 DNA sequence: TGTGCCAGCAGCTTAGTGTCGGACAACCACGAGCAGTACTTC. This codes for CASSLVSDNHEQYF.

Here the CDR3 DNA reads TGCAGCGTTTCGGACAGGCCGACCGGGGAGCTGTTTTTT. Its protein product is CSVSDRPTGELFF. This sequence joins TRBV29-1 and TRBJ2-2, with 7 nucleotides matching TRBD1. V was clipped by 5 bases and J by 5 bases; unmatched bases: 5. The CDR3 contains 13 residues. Germline assignment: CDR1 SQVTM and CDR2 ANQGSEA.